A selection of T cell receptor beta chains follows, all from one sample in a study of patients and donors after allogeneic stem cell transplantation. In TCRdb, the RT-PCR reads were re-called with MiXCR into one record per CDR3 protein. The sample lists about 210,000 distinct CDR3 sequences; 35% to 45% were seen once. Sequencing was carried out using blood, either unsorted or a sorted T cell fraction (not recorded which). These receptors were obtained from a human donor who was either an allogeneic HSCT recipient or a stem cell or donor lymphocyte infusion donor (not recorded which). It is not recorded whose cells these are; they may come from a transplant donor. Each CDR3 is given without its conserved first and last residue.

CDR3aa,v_gene,j_gene
ASSPRFSSYEQY,TRBV6-1,TRBJ2-7
ASSNGHRDTEAF,TRBV6-6,TRBJ1-1
ASSSNRGTEAF,TRBV19,TRBJ1-1
ASSTTPGGQPQH,TRBV5-1,TRBJ1-5
ASSILVRSTEAF,TRBV19,TRBJ1-1
ASSEGAVYGYT,TRBV6-1,TRBJ1-2
SAWGEENTIY,TRBV20-1,TRBJ1-3
ASSGRDRAYNEQF,TRBV4-3,TRBJ2-1
ASSPYGNGYT,TRBV18,TRBJ1-2
ASSSAGVSNQPQH,TRBV5-5,TRBJ1-5
ASSPQGRTEAF,TRBV18,TRBJ1-1
ASREGTLRRSPLH,TRBV10-2,TRBJ1-6
ASSQLTGGKNIQY,TRBV4-3,TRBJ2-4
ASSPSTGSGQETQY,TRBV18,TRBJ2-5
ASSLDGTYEQY,TRBV5-1,TRBJ2-7
ASSRFYSGSTEAF,TRBV3-1,TRBJ1-1
SVNGESQETQY,TRBV29-1,TRBJ2-5
SAFAPDRGYYNEQF,TRBV20-1,TRBJ2-1
ATSTKTGLTEAF,TRBV15,TRBJ1-1
ASSFPKGGKETQY,TRBV28,TRBJ2-5
ASSQTPQAGQGLDTQY,TRBV4-1,TRBJ2-3
ASSDNARDEQY,TRBV2,TRBJ2-7
ASSPQGAWGELF,TRBV12-3/TRBV12-4,TRBJ1-4
ASRPPSTGYKEQF,TRBV19,TRBJ2-1
ASSLEAGREAF,TRBV5-1,TRBJ1-1
ASSRGQPYHSPLH,TRBV5-6,TRBJ1-6
ASSERHSNYGYT,TRBV19,TRBJ1-2
SAKTGSSYEQY,TRBV20-1,TRBJ2-7
ASSQYHPTDSGNTIY,TRBV3-1,TRBJ1-3
ASSQDQWSRADTQY,TRBV3-1,TRBJ2-3
SVLDNRGYT,TRBV29-1,TRBJ1-2
ASSARTFSYEQY,TRBV9,TRBJ2-7
ASSFTGQQNTEAF,TRBV7-9,TRBJ1-1
ATSREGQEAF,TRBV15,TRBJ1-1
ASSLLQGRTGELF,TRBV7-2,TRBJ2-2
SAAPGARNEQF,TRBV20-1,TRBJ2-1
ASSLSQAGPLMTEAF,TRBV5-1,TRBJ1-1
ASSLPAGPSNYGYT,TRBV18,TRBJ1-2
ASSAGPLGSTDTQY,TRBV6-5,TRBJ2-3
ATSRGNSRGYHEKLF,TRBV15,TRBJ1-4
ASSLSGVRNYGYT,TRBV3-1,TRBJ1-2
ASSLGGTGFRNTEAF,TRBV27,TRBJ1-1
ASSRHLALGTYEQF,TRBV7-2,TRBJ2-1
ASSFRGPNQPQH,TRBV12-3/TRBV12-4,TRBJ1-5
ASSWTGEGGEKLF,TRBV12-3/TRBV12-4,TRBJ1-4
ASSNSGTGTYGYT,TRBV12-3/TRBV12-4,TRBJ1-2
ASSQGNTEAF,TRBV3-1,TRBJ1-1
ATYDREEKLF,TRBV28,TRBJ1-4
ASGAGHRGTEAF,TRBV12-3/TRBV12-4,TRBJ1-1
SARDPFTSGVGEDTQY,TRBV20-1,TRBJ2-3
ASSAPGSSYT,TRBV2,TRBJ1-2
ATGRQGSQPQH,TRBV6-2/TRBV6-3,TRBJ1-5
SARGVRLSNEQF,TRBV20-1,TRBJ2-1
SVEAGNGYT,TRBV29-1,TRBJ1-2